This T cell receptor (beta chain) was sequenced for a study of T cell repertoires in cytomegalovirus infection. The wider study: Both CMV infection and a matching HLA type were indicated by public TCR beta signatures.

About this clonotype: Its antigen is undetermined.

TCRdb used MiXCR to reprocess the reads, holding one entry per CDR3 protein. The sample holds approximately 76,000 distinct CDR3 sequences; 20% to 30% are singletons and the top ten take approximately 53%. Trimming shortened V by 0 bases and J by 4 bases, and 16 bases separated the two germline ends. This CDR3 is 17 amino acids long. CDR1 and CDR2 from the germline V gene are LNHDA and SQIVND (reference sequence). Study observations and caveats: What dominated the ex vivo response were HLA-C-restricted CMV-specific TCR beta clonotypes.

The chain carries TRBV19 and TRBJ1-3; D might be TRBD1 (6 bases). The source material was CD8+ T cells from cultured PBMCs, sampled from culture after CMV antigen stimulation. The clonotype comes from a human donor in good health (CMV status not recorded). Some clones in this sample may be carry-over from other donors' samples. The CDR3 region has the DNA TGTGCCAGTAGTATAGATACCTCTTCCGGGACAGGAAACACCATATATTTT. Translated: CASSIDTSSGTGNTIYF. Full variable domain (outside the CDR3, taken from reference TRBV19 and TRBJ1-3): DGGITQSPKYLFRKEGQNVTLSCEQNLNHDAMYWYRQDPGQGLRLIYYSQIVNDFQKGDIAEGYSVSREKKESFPLTVTSAQKNPTAFYLCASSIDTSSGTGNTIYFGEGSWLTVV.